Listed below are T cell receptor beta chains from one sample, sequenced in a study of T cells in Graves' hyperthyroidism and ophthalmopathy. TCRdb reprocessed the multiplex PCR reads with MiXCR, giving one entry per CDR3 protein. This repertoire shows roughly 35,000 distinct CDR3 sequences, around 52% found once; its top ten account for under 30%. Input material: blood. All receptors come from a woman aged 40 to 50 with Graves' ophthalmopathy. The CDR3 runs from the conserved cysteine through the conserved F or W. Fields, in order: J gene, V gene, D gene, clone size, CDR3 protein, CDR3 DNA. D genes are given only for firm matches. Some rows mark clone size as missing; the rest say once, few, many or name a class of expanded clone.

TRBJ2-7	TRBV29-1	TRBD2	.	CSGSGTSNHEQYF	TGCAGTGGCTCCGGGACTAGTAACCACGAGCAGTACTTC
TRBJ1-2	TRBV28	.	many	CASSFGGANYGYTF	TGTGCCAGCAGTTTCGGAGGGGCGAACTATGGCTACACCTTC
TRBJ2-1	TRBV12-3/TRBV12-4	.	.	CASRRTAGEQFF	TGTGCCAGCAGACGGACTGCGGGGGAGCAGTTCTTC
TRBJ2-1	TRBV19	.	many	CASSNTGNYNEQFF	TGTGCCAGTAGTAATACAGGGAACTACAATGAGCAGTTCTTC
TRBJ2-1	TRBV10-3	.	.	CAIMGDSHNEQFF	TGTGCCATCATGGGGGACTCTCACAATGAGCAGTTCTTC
TRBJ2-1	TRBV12-3/TRBV12-4	TRBD2	many	CASRIAGGSLFEQFF	TGTGCCAGCAGGATAGCGGGAGGTTCCTTGTTTGAGCAGTTCTTC
TRBJ1-6	TRBV6-5	.	many	CASSYPGDSLHF	TGTGCCAGCAGTTACCCCGGAGATTCTCTCCACTTT
TRBJ1-5	TRBV20-1	.	medium-sized	CSARMGQQPQHF	TGCAGTGCTAGAATGGGACAACAGCCCCAGCATTTT
TRBJ2-7	TRBV11-2	TRBD2	.	CASSPRLAASYEQYF	TGTGCCAGCAGCCCGCGACTAGCGGCTTCCTACGAGCAGTACTTC
TRBJ1-6	TRBV10-1	.	.	CASSGTSYNSPLHF	TGCGCCAGCAGCGGGACATCATATAATTCACCCCTCCACTTT
TRBJ2-5	TRBV10-3	.	.	CAITGGIQETQYF	TGTGCCATTACAGGTGGGATCCAAGAGACCCAGTACTTC
TRBJ2-3	TRBV7-3	TRBD1	many	CASSQQGQLSTDTQYF	TGTGCCAGCAGCCAACAGGGACAGCTTAGCACAGATACGCAGTATTTT
TRBJ2-1	TRBV7-2	.	.	CASSLQATAYNEQFF	TGTGCCAGCAGCTTACAGGCCACTGCCTACAATGAGCAGTTCTTC
TRBJ1-2	TRBV19	.	.	CASSWGRADYGYTF	TGTGCCAGTAGTTGGGGCAGGGCGGACTATGGCTACACCTTC
TRBJ1-1	TRBV7-6	.	many	CASSLGGGVAFF	TGTGCCAGCAGCTTAGGGGGGGGGGTAGCTTTCTTT
TRBJ2-1	TRBV6-4	TRBD2	.	CASSEGDSGIEKQFF	TGTGCCAGCAGTGAAGGTGATAGCGGGATAGAGAAGCAGTTCTTC
TRBJ2-2	TRBV7-3	.	.	CASSRRGLCF	TGTGCCAGCAGCCGCCGGGGGCTGTGTTTT
TRBJ1-3	TRBV29-1	.	once	CSVEAISGNTIYF	TGCAGCGTTGAGGCTATCTCTGGAAACACCATATATTTT
TRBJ1-5	TRBV6-4	TRBD1	.	CASSDMRGQGKQPQHF	TGTGCCAGCAGTGACATGCGCGGACAGGGGAAACAGCCCCAGCATTTT
TRBJ2-3	TRBV7-6	.	.	CASSFQTDTQYF	TGTGCCAGCAGCTTTCAGACAGATACGCAGTATTTT
TRBJ2-6	TRBV15	TRBD2	.	CATSRVGREGTEAF	TGTGCCACCAGCAGAGTCGGCAGGGAGGGCACTGAAGCTTTC
TRBJ1-3	TRBV6-5	.	many	CARQSSGNTIYF	TGTGCCAGACAGTCCTCTGGAAACACCATATATTTT
TRBJ2-7	TRBV5-5	.	.	CASSFWDSGGSDKEQYF	TGTGCCAGCAGCTTTTGGGATAGCGGCGGAAGTGACAAGGAGCAGTACTTC
TRBJ1-2	TRBV30	.	few	CALSTGISYGYTF	TGTGCCCTTAGCACGGGGATTTCCTATGGCTACACCTTC
TRBJ2-5	TRBV4-2	.	.	CASSQVVRGQGTQYF	TGTGCCAGCAGCCAAGTGGTCAGGGGACAAGGGACCCAGTACTTC
TRBJ2-1	TRBV20-1	TRBD2	.	CSARQVRTRDNEQFF	TGCAGTGCTAGACAGGTTCGGACTAGAGACAATGAGCAGTTCTTC
TRBJ2-7	TRBV28	TRBD1	many	CASSSTGGRYEQYF	TGTGCCAGCAGTTCGACAGGGGGCCGCTACGAGCAGTACTTC
TRBJ2-2	TRBV7-9	TRBD1	.	CASSLGTGGPGELFF	TGTGCCAGCAGCTTAGGGACAGGGGGGCCCGGGGAGCTGTTTTTT
TRBJ2-7	TRBV30	TRBD2	few	CAGGGRGSYEQYF	TGTGCCGGGGGCGGGAGGGGATCCTACGAGCAGTACTTC
TRBJ2-1	TRBV10-1	TRBD2	.	CASSGTSGRSYNEQFF	TGTGCCAGCAGTGGGACTAGCGGGAGATCCTACAATGAGCAGTTCTTC
TRBJ2-3	TRBV9	TRBD1	.	CASSWTGGGTDTQYF	TGTGCCAGCAGTTGGACAGGGGGAGGAACAGATACGCAGTATTTT
TRBJ2-5	TRBV12-3/TRBV12-4	TRBD1	.	CASRQGAGQPQYF	TGTGCCAGCAGACAGGGGGCCGGTCAGCCCCAGTACTTC
TRBJ2-3	TRBV29-1	TRBD2	.	CSVGQAGGTDTQYF	TGCAGCGTCGGACAAGCGGGAGGTACAGATACGCAGTATTTT
TRBJ2-7	TRBV4-1	TRBD1	.	CASSQRTGGGLPCWEQYF	TGCGCCAGCAGCCAAAGGACAGGGGGCGGACTACCTTGCTGGGAGCAGTACTTC
TRBJ2-2	TRBV5-1	.	many	CASSLIGQNTGELFF	TGCGCCAGCAGCTTGATCGGACAGAACACCGGGGAGCTGTTTTTT
TRBJ1-1	TRBV20-1	.	.	CSATGWTEAFF	TGCAGTGCTACCGGATGGACTGAAGCTTTCTTT
TRBJ2-5	TRBV9	TRBD1	many	CASSVDTGQGVRETQYF	TGTGCCAGCAGCGTAGATACGGGACAGGGGGTCCGGGAGACCCAGTACTTC
TRBJ2-3	TRBV2	TRBD2	.	CASSGPLAGGTDTQYF	TGTGCCAGCAGTGGACCCCTAGCGGGGGGCACAGATACGCAGTATTTT
TRBJ2-1	TRBV28	TRBD2	many	CASILAGSYNEQFF	TGTGCCAGCATTCTAGCGGGTTCCTACAATGAGCAGTTCTTC
TRBJ1-2	TRBV5-6	TRBD1	.	CASSAITGGDTF	TGTGCCAGCAGCGCTATTACAGGGGGCGACACCTTC
TRBJ1-6	TRBV12-3/TRBV12-4	TRBD1	.	CASSRQGNNSPLHF	TGTGCCAGCAGTCGACAGGGTAATAATTCACCCCTCCACTTT
TRBJ2-5	TRBV11-2	TRBD2	.	CASSLELAGGETQYF	TGTGCCAGCAGCTTAGAACTAGCGGGAGGAGAGACCCAGTACTTC
TRBJ2-7	TRBV20-1	.	.	CSGYTGLTYEQYF	TGCAGCGGATATACAGGGTTGACCTACGAGCAGTACTTC
TRBJ1-1	TRBV7-2	.	many	CASSLVAGGLNTEAFF	TGTGCCAGCAGCTTAGTGGCTGGAGGGTTGAACACTGAAGCTTTCTTT
TRBJ1-2	TRBV4-3	.	many	CASSQDGPGVYGYTF	TGCGCCAGCAGCCAAGATGGTCCAGGGGTGTATGGCTACACCTTC